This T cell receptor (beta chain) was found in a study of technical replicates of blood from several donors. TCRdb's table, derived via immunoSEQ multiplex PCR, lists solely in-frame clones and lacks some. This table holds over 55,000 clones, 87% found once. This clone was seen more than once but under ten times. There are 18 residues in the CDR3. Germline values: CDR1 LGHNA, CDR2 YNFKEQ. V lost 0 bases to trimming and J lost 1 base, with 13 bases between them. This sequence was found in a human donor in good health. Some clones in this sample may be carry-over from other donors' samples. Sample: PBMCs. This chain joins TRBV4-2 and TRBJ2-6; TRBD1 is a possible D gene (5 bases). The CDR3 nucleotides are TGTGCCAGCAGCCAAGACAGGGATCCCCAATCTGGGGCCAACGTCCTGACTTTC. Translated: CASSQDRDPQSGANVLTF.